This T cell receptor beta chain was captured by sequencing in a study of shared clonotypes between healthy human individuals. For the study at large: CD8 memory received one plate per donor, CD8 naive two, CD4 memory three and CD4 naive three.

Study results and caveats: Even with large depth, rarefaction showed that sorted-subset sequencing was incomplete.

Each subset's genomic DNA was split evenly across several immunoSEQ plates. Here immunoSEQ multiplex PCR was the method, and the copy in TCRdb shows in-frame clones only, minus some. This repertoire shows 950,000 to 1,200,000 clones, approximately 75% found once; its top ten account for more than 0.85%. Losses at the gene ends were 5 bases for V and 5 bases for J; bases not matched to a gene: 11. CDR1 and CDR2 from the germline V gene are SEHNR and FQNEAQ (reference sequence). CDR3 length equals 15 residues. Details on this clone: No antigen is known for it.

The chain employs TRBV7-9 and TRBJ2-5; 7 bases match TRBD2. The receptor was derived from a man younger than 35 in good health. Some clones in this sample may be carry-over from other donors' samples. Sequences were obtained from memory CD4+ T cells from PBMCs. As for subset: CD45RA-negative fraction. In nucleotides, the CDR3 is TGTGCCAGCAGCCCCTCCGGGAGGTCCCGTGAGACCCAGTACTTC. It specifies CASSPSGRSRETQYF.